The 10 T cell receptor beta chains below all came from one sample that was sequenced in a study of T-cell reconstitution after alpha-beta-depleted transplantation in children. Molecular barcoding with unique molecular identifiers was used for the TCRbeta library. TCRdb re-analysed the PCR reads in MiXCR, keeping a single row per CDR3 protein. This table has about 70,000 distinct CDR3 sequences, 11% appearing once. The sample consisted of PBMCs, taken before TCRalphabeta/CD19-depleted stem cell transplant. Every receptor here comes from a boy aged 10-17 years with acute myeloid leukemia, due to receive a stem cell transplant.

The chain has TRBV6-2 or TRBV6-3 and TRBJ2-3; D call uncertain. CDR1 is MNHEY and CDR2 is SVGEGT in the germline V gene. The CDR3 is 11 amino acids. V was shortened by 2 bases and J by 4 bases, with 1 base between the two germline ends. The CDR3 DNA follows: TGTGCCAGCAGTTACCCAGATACGCAGTATTTT. Translating it yields CASSYPDTQYF.

This clonotype has ten or more counts. The rearrangement joins TRBV7-2 to TRBJ1-1; maybe TRBD1 (5 bases). The V end was cut by 1 base, the J end by 2 bases, with 14 bases between. This CDR3 has 16 amino acids. Germline-derived CDR1 and CDR2 are SGHTA and FQGNSA. CDR3 DNA sequence: TGTGCCAGCAGCTTAGACGGGGCTCTGTCAAACACTGAAGCTTTCTTT. Its translation is CASSLDGALSNTEAFF.

At least ten counts were recorded for this clonotype. The J gene is TRBJ2-2, the V gene TRBV7-2, with 7 bases fitting TRBD2. J lost 2 bases, V lost 5 bases, and 8 bases had no gene match. Germline CDR1 and CDR2: SGHTA and FQGNSA. The CDR3 is 16 amino acids. Here the CDR3 reads CASSPGLNRNTGELFF. CDR3 DNA sequence: TGTGCCAGCAGCCCGGGACTAAATCGTAACACCGGGGAGCTGTTTTTT.

This clonotype showed up many times. The rearrangement uses TRBV28 and TRBJ2-1, with 7 bases aligning to TRBD2. This CDR3 comprises 14 residues. Germline V gene lookup returns CDR1 MDHEN and CDR2 SYDVKM. The V and J ends lost 4 bases and 10 bases, in that order; junction bases with no gene match: 10. The CDR3 here is CASSYRDYPKEQFF. The CDR3 DNA follows: TGTGCCAGCAGTTATCGGGACTACCCCAAAGAGCAGTTCTTC. Full variable domain (outside the CDR3, taken from reference TRBV28 and TRBJ2-1): DVKVTQSSRYLVKRTGEKVFLECVQDMDHENMFWYRQDPGLGLRLIYFSYDVKMKEKGDIPEGYSVSREKKERFSLILESASTNQTSMYLCASSYRDYPKEQFFGPGTRLTVL.

This clonotype has at least ten counts. The chain recombines TRBV10-3 with TRBJ2-3; D is possibly TRBD2 (5 bases). The germline V and J ends were trimmed by 3 bases and 2 bases, with 9 bases remaining between them. CDR1 and CDR2 from the germline V gene are ENHRY and SYGVKD. CDR3 length: 14 residues. The CDR3 nucleotides are TGTGCCATCAGTGAACCGGACTCCACAGATACGCAGTATTTT. Protein: CAISEPDSTDTQYF.

At least ten counts were recorded for this clonotype. This sequence joins TRBV28 and TRBJ1-6; D ambiguous. V was trimmed by 3 bases and J by 8 bases, leaving 8 bases between them. The CDR3 sequence is 13 residues long. Germline CDR1 MDHEN, CDR2 SYDVKM. CDR3 sequence reads: CASSFRPDSPLHF. CDR3 DNA sequence: TGTGCCAGCAGTTTTCGGCCTGATTCACCCCTCCACTTT.

This clonotype was found many times. This sequence joins TRBV11-1 and TRBJ2-5; 8 positions agree with TRBD2. The CDR3 extends over 18 amino acids. Germline loops: CDR1 SGHAT, CDR2 FQDESV (reference sequence). V shed 5 bases and J 0 bases; nucleotides not matched to a gene: 14. The CDR3 reads CASSPHVVQRGYQETQYF. The CDR3, as DNA: TGTGCCAGCAGCCCCCATGTGGTCCAGCGGGGGTACCAAGAGACCCAGTACTTC.

At least ten counts were recorded for this clonotype. The rearrangement uses TRBV12-3 or TRBV12-4 and TRBJ2-3; tentatively, D is TRBD2 (5 bases). V lost 10 bases and J lost 6, with 14 bases in between. The CDR3 covers 12 residues. The CDR3 region is CATNRGSDTQYF. Here the CDR3 DNA reads TGTGCCACAAACCGGGGATCGGATACGCAGTATTTT.

V gene TRBV18 combines with J gene TRBJ2-1, with D tentatively TRBD1 or TRBD2 (6 bases each). The CDR3 sequence is 15 residues long. CDR1 is KGHSH, CDR2 LQKENI, per germline. V lost 11 bases to trimming and J lost 3 bases, with 20 bases between them. This CDR3 is CAGTISGGSYNEQFF. In nucleotides, the CDR3 is TGTGCCGGTACGATCTCCGGGGGCAGCTACAATGAGCAGTTCTTC. Variable domain in full (rest from reference TRBV18 and TRBJ2-1): NAGVMQNPRHLVRRRGQEARLRCSPMKGHSHVYWYRQLPEEGLKFMVYLQKENIIDESGMPKERFSAEFPKEGPSILRIQQVVRGDSAAYFCAGTISGGSYNEQFFGPGTRLTVL.

This clonotype was detected ten times or more. V usage is TRBV5-8 and J usage is TRBJ2-1; D might be TRBD2 (6 bases). V was trimmed by 3 bases and J by 2 bases, leaving 9 bases between them. Germline V CDR1 and CDR2: SGHTS, YDEGEE. The CDR3 runs 14 residues. The CDR3 nucleotides read TGTGCCAGCAGCTCGGGACTTACCTACAATGAGCAGTTCTTC. Protein product: CASSSGLTYNEQFF.